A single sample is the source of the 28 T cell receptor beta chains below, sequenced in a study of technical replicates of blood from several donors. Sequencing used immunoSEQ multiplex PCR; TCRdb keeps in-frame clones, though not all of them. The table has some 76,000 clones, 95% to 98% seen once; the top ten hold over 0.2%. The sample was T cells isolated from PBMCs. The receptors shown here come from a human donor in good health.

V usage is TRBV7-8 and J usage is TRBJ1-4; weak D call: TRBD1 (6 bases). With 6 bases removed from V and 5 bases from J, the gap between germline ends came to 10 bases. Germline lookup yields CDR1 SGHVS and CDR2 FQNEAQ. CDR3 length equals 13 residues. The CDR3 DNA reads TGTGCCAGCAGGGGACACCGAAATGAAAAACTGTTTTTT. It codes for CASRGHRNEKLFF.

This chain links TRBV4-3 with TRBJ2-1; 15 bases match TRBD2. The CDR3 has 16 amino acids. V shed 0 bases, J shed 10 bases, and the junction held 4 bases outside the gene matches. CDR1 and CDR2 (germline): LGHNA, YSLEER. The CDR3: CASSQEGLAGGGEQFF. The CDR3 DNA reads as TGCGCCAGCAGCCAAGAGGGACTAGCGGGAGGTGGGGAGCAGTTCTTC.

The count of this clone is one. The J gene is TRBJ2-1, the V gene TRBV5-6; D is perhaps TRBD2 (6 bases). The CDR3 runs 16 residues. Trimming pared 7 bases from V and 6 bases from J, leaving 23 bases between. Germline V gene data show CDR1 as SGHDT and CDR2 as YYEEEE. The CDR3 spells CASLTTGGGASNEQFF. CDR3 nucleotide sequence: TGTGCCAGCTTAACCACGGGTGGCGGGGCGAGCAATGAGCAGTTCTTC.

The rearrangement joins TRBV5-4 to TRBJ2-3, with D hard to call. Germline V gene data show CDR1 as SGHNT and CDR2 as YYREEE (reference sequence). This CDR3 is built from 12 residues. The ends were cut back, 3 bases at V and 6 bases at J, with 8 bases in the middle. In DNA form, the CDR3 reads TGTGCCAGCAGCTCCTTAGTGGATACGCAGTATTTT. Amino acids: CASSSLVDTQYF.

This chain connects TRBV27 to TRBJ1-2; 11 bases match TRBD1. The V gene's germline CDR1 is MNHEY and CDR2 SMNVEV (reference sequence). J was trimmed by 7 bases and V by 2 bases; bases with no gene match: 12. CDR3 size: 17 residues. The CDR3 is CASSLGTGGSPYGGYTF. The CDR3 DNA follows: TGTGCCAGCAGTTTAGGGACAGGGGGATCCCCATATGGTGGCTACACCTTC.

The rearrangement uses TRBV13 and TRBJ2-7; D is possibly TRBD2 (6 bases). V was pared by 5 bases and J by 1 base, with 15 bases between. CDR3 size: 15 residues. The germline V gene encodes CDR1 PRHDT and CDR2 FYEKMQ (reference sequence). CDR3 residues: CASSPGSGPSYEQYF. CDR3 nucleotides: TGTGCCAGCAGCCCCGGCAGCGGGCCTTCCTACGAGCAGTACTTC.

The CDR3 protein is CASSERNYGYTF. DNA of the CDR3: TGTGCCAGCTCGGAGAGGAACTATGGCTACACCTTC. V gene TRBV6-1 combines with J gene TRBJ1-2; D unclear. Germline V gives CDR1 MNHNS, CDR2 SASEGT. V dropped 8 bases and J dropped 2 bases, with 9 bases sitting between them. The CDR3 consists of 12 residues.

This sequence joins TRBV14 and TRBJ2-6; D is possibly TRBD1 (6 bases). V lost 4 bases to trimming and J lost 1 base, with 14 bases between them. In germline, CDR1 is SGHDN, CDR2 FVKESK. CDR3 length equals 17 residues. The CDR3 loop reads CASSPRQVRSGANVLTF. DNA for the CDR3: TGTGCCAGCAGCCCTCGACAGGTTAGGTCTGGGGCCAACGTCCTGACTTTC.

The CDR3, as DNA: TGTGCCAGCAGCGTAGATAGTACACCTAGGGGGACTGAAGCTTTCTTT. Its translation: CASSVDSTPRGTEAFF. The chain employs TRBV9 and TRBJ1-1, with D tentatively TRBD1 (6 bases). The CDR3 contains 16 residues. The V gene's germline CDR1 is SGDLS and CDR2 YYNGEE. V gave up 0 bases and J gave up 5 bases, with 17 bases separating them. Full variable domain (rest looked up from reference TRBV9 and TRBJ1-1): DSGVTQTPKHLITATGQRVTLRCSPRSGDLSVYWYQQSLDQGLQFLIQYYNGEERAKGNILERFSAQQFPDLHSELNLSSLELGDSALYFCASSVDSTPRGTEAFFGQGTRLTVV.

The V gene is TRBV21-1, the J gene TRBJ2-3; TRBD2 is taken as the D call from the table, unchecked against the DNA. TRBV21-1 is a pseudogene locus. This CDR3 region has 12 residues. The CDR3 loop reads CASSTYLDTQYF. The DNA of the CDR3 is TGTGCCAGCAGCACCTACTTGGATACGCAGTATTTT.

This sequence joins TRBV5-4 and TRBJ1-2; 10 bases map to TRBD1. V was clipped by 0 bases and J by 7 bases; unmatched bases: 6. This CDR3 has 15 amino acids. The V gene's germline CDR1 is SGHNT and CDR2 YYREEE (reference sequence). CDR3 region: CASSLAGQGNRGYTF. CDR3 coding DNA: TGTGCCAGCAGCTTGGCGGGACAGGGGAATCGTGGCTACACCTTC.

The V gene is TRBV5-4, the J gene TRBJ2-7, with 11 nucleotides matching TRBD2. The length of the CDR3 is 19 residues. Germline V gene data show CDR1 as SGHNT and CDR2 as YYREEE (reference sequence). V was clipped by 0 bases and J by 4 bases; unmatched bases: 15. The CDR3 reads CASSLELLAGDFFLYEQYF. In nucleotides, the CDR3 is TGTGCCAGCAGCTTGGAGTTACTAGCGGGAGATTTCTTTCTTTACGAGCAGTACTTC.

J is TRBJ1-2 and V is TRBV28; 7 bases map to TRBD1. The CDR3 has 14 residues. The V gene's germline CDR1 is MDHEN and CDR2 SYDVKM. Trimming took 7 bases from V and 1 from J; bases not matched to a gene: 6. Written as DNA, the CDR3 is TGTGCCAGCAAAGGGACAGATTATAACTATGGCTACACCTTC. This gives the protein CASKGTDYNYGYTF.

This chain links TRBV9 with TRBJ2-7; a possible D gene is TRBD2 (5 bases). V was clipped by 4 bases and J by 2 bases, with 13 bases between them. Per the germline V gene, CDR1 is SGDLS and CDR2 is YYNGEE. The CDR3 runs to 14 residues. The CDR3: CASSLTDGAYEQYF. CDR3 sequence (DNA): TGTGCCAGCAGCCTAACAGACGGGGCCTACGAGCAGTACTTC.

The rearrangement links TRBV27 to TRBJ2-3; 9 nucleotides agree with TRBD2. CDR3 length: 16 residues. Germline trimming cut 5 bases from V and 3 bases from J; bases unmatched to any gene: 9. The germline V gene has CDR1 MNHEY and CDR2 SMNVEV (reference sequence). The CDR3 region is CASSHLAGEGTDTQYF. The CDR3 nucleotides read TGTGCCAGCAGTCACTTAGCGGGAGAGGGGACAGATACGCAGTATTTT.

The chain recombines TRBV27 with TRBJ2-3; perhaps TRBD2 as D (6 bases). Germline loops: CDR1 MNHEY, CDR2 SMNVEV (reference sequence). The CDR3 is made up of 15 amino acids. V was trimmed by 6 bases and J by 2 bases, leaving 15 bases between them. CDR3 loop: CASSLLAEFTDTQYF. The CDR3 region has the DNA TGTGCCAGCAGCCTGTTAGCGGAGTTCACAGATACGCAGTATTTT.

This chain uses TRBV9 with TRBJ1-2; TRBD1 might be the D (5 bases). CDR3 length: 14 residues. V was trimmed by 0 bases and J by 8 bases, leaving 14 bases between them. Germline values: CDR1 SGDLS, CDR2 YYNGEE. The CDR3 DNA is TGTGCCAGCAGCGTAGCAGGGCATAGGTGGGGCTACACCTTC. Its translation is CASSVAGHRWGYTF.

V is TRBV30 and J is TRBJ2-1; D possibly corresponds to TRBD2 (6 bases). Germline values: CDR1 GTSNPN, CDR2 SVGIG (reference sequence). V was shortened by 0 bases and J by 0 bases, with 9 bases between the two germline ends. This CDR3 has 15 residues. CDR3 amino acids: CAWSVRGSSYNEQFF. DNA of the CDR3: TGTGCCTGGAGTGTACGGGGGAGCTCCTACAATGAGCAGTTCTTC.

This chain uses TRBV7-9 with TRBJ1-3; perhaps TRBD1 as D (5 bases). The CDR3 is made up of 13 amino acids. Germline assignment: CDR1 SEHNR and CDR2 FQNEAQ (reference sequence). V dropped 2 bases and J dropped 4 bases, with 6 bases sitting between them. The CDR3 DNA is TGTGCCAGCAGCTTACCAGGGGGAAACACCATATATTTT. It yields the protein CASSLPGGNTIYF. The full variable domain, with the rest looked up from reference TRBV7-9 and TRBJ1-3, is DTGVSQNPRHKITKRGQNVTFRCDPISEHNRLYWYRQTLGQGPEFLTYFQNEAQLEKSRLLSDRFSAERPKGSFSTLEIQRTEQGDSAMYLCASSLPGGNTIYFGEGSWLTVV.

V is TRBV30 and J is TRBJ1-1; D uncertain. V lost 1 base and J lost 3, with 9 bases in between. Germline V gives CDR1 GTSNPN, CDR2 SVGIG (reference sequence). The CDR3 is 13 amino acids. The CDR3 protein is CAWSGHSDTEAFF. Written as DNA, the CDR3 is TGTGCCTGGAGTGGTCACAGTGACACTGAAGCTTTCTTT.

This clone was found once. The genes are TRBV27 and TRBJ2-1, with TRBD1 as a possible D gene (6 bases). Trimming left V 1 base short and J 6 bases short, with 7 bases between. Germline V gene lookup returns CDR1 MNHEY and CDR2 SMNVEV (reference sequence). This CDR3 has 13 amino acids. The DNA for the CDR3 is TGTGCCAGCAGTTTATGGGGGCTCAATGAGCAGTTCTTC. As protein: CASSLWGLNEQFF.

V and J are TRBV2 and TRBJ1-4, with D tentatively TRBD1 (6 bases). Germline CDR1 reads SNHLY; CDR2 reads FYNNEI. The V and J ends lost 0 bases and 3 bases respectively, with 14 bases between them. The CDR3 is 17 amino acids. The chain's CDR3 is CASSEAQRTEANEKLFF. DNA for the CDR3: TGTGCCAGCAGTGAAGCTCAACGGACAGAAGCTAATGAAAAACTGTTTTTT.

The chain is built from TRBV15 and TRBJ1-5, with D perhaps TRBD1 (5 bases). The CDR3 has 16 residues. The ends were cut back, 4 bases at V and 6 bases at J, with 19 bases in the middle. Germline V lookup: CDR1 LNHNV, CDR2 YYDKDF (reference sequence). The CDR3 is CATSIMGEGEGQPQHF. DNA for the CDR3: TGTGCCACCAGCATTATGGGGGAGGGAGAAGGTCAGCCCCAGCATTTT. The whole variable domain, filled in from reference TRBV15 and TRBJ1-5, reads DAMVIQNPRYQVTQFGKPVTLSCSQTLNHNVMYWYQQKSSQAPKLLFHYYDKDFNNEADTPDNFQSRRPNTSFCFLDIRSPGLGDTAMYLCATSIMGEGEGQPQHFGDGTRLSIL.

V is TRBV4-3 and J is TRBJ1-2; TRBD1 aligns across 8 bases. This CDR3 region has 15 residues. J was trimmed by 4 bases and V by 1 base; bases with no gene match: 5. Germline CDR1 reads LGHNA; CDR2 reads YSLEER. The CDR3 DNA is TGCGCCAGCAGCCAAGCAGGGGGCATTAGCTATGGCTACACCTTC. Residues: CASSQAGGISYGYTF.

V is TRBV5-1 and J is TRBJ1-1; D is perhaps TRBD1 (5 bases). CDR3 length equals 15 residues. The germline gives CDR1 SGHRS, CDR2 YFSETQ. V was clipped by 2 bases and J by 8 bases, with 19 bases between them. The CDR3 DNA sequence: TGCGCCAGCAGCTTTGGGGGGGACGGGCTTAGCGAAGCTTTCTTT. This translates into CASSFGGDGLSEAFF.

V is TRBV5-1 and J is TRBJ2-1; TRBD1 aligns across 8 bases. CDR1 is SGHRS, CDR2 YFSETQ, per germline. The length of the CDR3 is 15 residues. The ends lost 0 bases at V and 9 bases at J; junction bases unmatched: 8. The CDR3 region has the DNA TGCGCCAGCAGCTTGGCCCAGGGGGCGGCGGGTGAGCAGTTCTTC. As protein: CASSLAQGAAGEQFF.

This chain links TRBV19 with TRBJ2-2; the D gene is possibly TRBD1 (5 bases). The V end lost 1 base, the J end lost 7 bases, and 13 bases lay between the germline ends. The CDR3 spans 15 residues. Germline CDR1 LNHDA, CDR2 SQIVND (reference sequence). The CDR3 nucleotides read TGTGCCAGTAGTATAGCAGTTGGGGCGCGCGGGGAGCTGTTTTTT. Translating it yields CASSIAVGARGELFF. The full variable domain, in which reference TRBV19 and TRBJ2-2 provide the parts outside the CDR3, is DGGITQSPKYLFRKEGQNVTLSCEQNLNHDAMYWYRQDPGQGLRLIYYSQIVNDFQKGDIAEGYSVSREKKESFPLTVTSAQKNPTAFYLCASSIAVGARGELFFGEGSRLTVL.

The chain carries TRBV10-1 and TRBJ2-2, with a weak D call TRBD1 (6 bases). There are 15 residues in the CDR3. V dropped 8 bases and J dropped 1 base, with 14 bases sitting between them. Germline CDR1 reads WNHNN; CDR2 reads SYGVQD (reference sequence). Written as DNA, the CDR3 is TGCGCCAGCTCCCTCAGGACAGAGAACACCGGGGAGCTGTTTTTT. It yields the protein CASSLRTENTGELFF.